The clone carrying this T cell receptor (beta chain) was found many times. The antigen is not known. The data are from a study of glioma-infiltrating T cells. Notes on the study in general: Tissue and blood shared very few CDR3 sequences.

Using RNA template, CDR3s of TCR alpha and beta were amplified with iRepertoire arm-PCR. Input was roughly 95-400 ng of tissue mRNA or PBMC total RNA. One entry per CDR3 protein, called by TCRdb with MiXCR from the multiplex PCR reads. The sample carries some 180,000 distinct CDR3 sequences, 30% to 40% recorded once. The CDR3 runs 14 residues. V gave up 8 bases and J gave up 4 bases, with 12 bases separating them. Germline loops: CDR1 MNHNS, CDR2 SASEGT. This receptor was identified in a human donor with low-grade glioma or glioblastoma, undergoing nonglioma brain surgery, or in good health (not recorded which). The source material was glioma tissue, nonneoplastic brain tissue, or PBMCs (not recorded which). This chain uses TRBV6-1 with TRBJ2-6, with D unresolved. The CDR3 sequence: CASSSPDGANVLTF. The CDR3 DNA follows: TGTGCCAGCTCCTCGCCTGACGGGGCCAACGTCCTGACTTTC.